Below, 27 T cell receptor beta chains from the same sample are listed, as sequenced in a study of T cells after yellow fever vaccination. TCRdb recomputed calls from the 5' RACE reads with MiXCR, one row per CDR3 protein. The repertoire holds over 300,000 distinct CDR3 sequences, with roughly 3.5% as singletons. The sample in question was PBMCs, obtained on the day of the yellow fever booster vaccination. All receptors derive from a man in his late teens or twenties who received the YFV17D yellow fever vaccine.

V usage is TRBV6-2 or TRBV6-3 and J usage is TRBJ1-1; 8 nucleotides line up with TRBD1. Germline CDR1 is MNHEY and CDR2 is SVGEGT. This CDR3 has 19 residues. J lost 0 bases, V lost 4 bases, and 16 bases had no gene match. The CDR3 loop reads CASSSQGTGYRFMNTEAFF. The CDR3 DNA reads TGTGCCAGCAGTTCGCAGGGGACAGGATATCGGTTCATGAACACTGAAGCTTTCTTT.

This chain uses TRBV2 with TRBJ2-7; D is ambiguous. The CDR3 spans 13 residues. V lost 3 bases, J lost 2 bases, and 8 bases lay in between. Looked up from germline, CDR1 is SNHLY and CDR2 is FYNNEI. The CDR3, as DNA: TGTGCCAGCAGTGACACAGAGACCTACGAGCAGTACTTC. This sequence encodes CASSDTETYEQYF.

This clonotype occurred many times. The gene calls are TRBV7-6 and TRBJ2-3; unclear D gene. This CDR3 spans 17 amino acids. Trimming removed 4 bases from V and 0 bases from J, with 17 bases in between. Germline V gives CDR1 SGHVS, CDR2 FNYEAQ. CDR3 in amino acids: CASSSRTSTSSTDTQYF. CDR3 DNA sequence: TGTGCCAGCAGCTCTCGTACCAGCACTTCTAGCACAGATACGCAGTATTTT.

The V and J genes are TRBV6-2 or TRBV6-3 and TRBJ1-3, with D unresolved. The CDR3 has 15 residues. V gave up 10 bases and J gave up 0 bases, with 16 bases separating them. Per germline, CDR1 MNHEY and CDR2 SVGEGT. CDR3 nucleotides: TGTGCCACCGCCCGACTGCCTCACTCTGGAAACACCATATATTTT. Amino acids: CATARLPHSGNTIYF.

This clonotype was detected many times. This sequence joins TRBV7-2 and TRBJ2-5; D is undetermined. The germline V gene has CDR1 SGHTA and CDR2 FQGNSA. There are 15 residues in the CDR3. Trimming took off 5 bases at V and 5 bases at J, with 18 bases between the two ends. The CDR3 DNA reads as TGTGCCAGCAGCGCCCAGGCATACGGGCGGGAGACCCAGTACTTC. Translation gives CASSAQAYGRETQYF.

This rearrangement joins TRBV4-3 to TRBJ2-7, with 9 positions matching TRBD2. The ends lost 2 bases at V and 0 bases at J; junction bases unmatched: 5. CDR1 is LGHNA, CDR2 YSLEER, per germline. The CDR3 runs 16 residues. Here the CDR3 reads CASSQSSGESSYEQYF. The CDR3 DNA follows: TGCGCCAGCAGCCAATCTAGCGGGGAAAGCTCCTACGAGCAGTACTTC.

This clonotype has at least ten counts. This chain connects TRBV6-1 to TRBJ2-1, with D tentatively TRBD1 (6 bases). Germline V gene lookup returns CDR1 MNHNS and CDR2 SASEGT. Trimming took 10 bases from V and 5 from J, leaving 18 bases between them. The CDR3 is made up of 14 amino acids. The CDR3 reads CATRLEDSNNEQFF. The CDR3 DNA reads TGTGCCACCAGATTAGAGGACAGCAACAATGAGCAGTTCTTC.

A few counts support this clonotype. The CDR3: CASSLGRGFTGELFF. The CDR3 bases are TGTGCCAGCAGTTTGGGCAGGGGATTCACCGGGGAGCTGTTTTTT. The chain has TRBV27 and TRBJ2-2; tentatively, D is TRBD1 (6 bases). Trimming pared 3 bases from V and 4 bases from J, leaving 12 bases between. The CDR3 has 15 residues. Germline V gives CDR1 MNHEY, CDR2 SMNVEV (reference sequence).

The gene calls are TRBV4-3 and TRBJ2-5; tentatively, D is TRBD1 (5 bases). This CDR3 has 15 residues. Trimming removed 0 bases from V and 2 bases from J, with 10 bases in between. Germline CDR1 reads LGHNA; CDR2 reads YSLEER. CDR3: CASSQDLTVQETQYF. CDR3 nucleotide sequence: TGCGCCAGCAGCCAAGATTTGACAGTACAAGAGACCCAGTACTTC.

This clonotype was counted at least ten times. V and J are TRBV20-1 and TRBJ2-2; 14 nucleotides line up with TRBD2. The V gene end was trimmed by 5 bases and the J gene end by 3 bases; junction bases not matched to a gene: 5. CDR3 length: 16 residues. Germline V gives CDR1 DFQATT, CDR2 SNEGSKA (reference sequence). DNA for the CDR3: TGCAGTGCTCGACTAGCGGGGGGGCCGTACACCGGGGAGCTGTTTTTT. Translated, it gives CSARLAGGPYTGELFF.

This clonotype was observed at least ten times. V and J are TRBV5-6 and TRBJ1-2, with D unresolved. This CDR3 contains 15 residues. V lost 4 bases and J 4 bases, leaving 17 bases between the germline ends. CDR1 and CDR2 (germline): SGHDT, YYEEEE. CDR3 in amino acids: CASSKTKREPYGYTF. The DNA of the CDR3 is TGTGCCAGCAGCAAGACTAAGCGAGAGCCCTATGGCTACACCTTC.

This clonotype was detected a few times. The gene calls are TRBV7-9 and TRBJ2-7; weak D call: TRBD2 (5 bases). The V and J ends lost 5 bases and 5 bases respectively, with 13 bases between them. This CDR3 is 13 amino acids long. Germline loops: CDR1 SEHNR, CDR2 FQNEAQ (reference sequence). The CDR3 sequence: CASSEGSIDEQYV. DNA for the CDR3: TGTGCCAGCAGCGAGGGATCCATCGACGAGCAGTACGTC.

This clonotype was seen a handful of times. This chain joins TRBV7-3 and TRBJ2-1; D is ambiguous. Germline values: CDR1 SGHTA, CDR2 FQGTGA. The V and J ends lost 5 bases and 4 bases respectively, with 12 bases between them. The CDR3 contains 14 residues. The CDR3 DNA is TGTGCCAGCAGCGAAACAAGGTTTTACAATGAGCAGTTCTTC. Translation: CASSETRFYNEQFF.

In this sample, this clonotype turned up many times. The chain uses TRBV12-3 or TRBV12-4 and TRBJ2-5; the match to TRBD2 covers 10 bases. This CDR3 spans 14 amino acids. The ends lost 5 bases at V and 4 bases at J; junction bases unmatched: 4. The chain's CDR3 is CASSVLAGLETQYF. In DNA form, the CDR3 reads TGTGCCAGCAGTGTACTAGCGGGGTTAGAGACCCAGTACTTC.

This chain uses TRBV18 with TRBJ1-4; a possible D gene is TRBD1 (5 bases). Germline V gene lookup returns CDR1 KGHSH and CDR2 LQKENI. V was trimmed by 5 bases and J by 0 bases, leaving 7 bases between them. The CDR3 loop spans 14 amino acids. The CDR3 region is CASSETATNEKLFF. CDR3 in DNA: TGTGCCAGCTCAGAGACAGCAACTAATGAAAAACTGTTTTTT.

This clonotype was found many times. This chain links TRBV10-3 with TRBJ1-3; D may be TRBD1 (5 bases). The germline V gene has CDR1 ENHRY and CDR2 SYGVKD. The CDR3 is 15 amino acids. V lost 3 bases and J 4 bases, leaving 13 bases between the germline ends. The DNA of the CDR3 is TGTGCCATCAGTGAAAGAGGACATGCCGGAAACACCATATATTTT. Its protein product is CAISERGHAGNTIYF.

The rearrangement uses TRBV7-6 and TRBJ1-4; D unresolved. CDR1 SGHVS and CDR2 FNYEAQ come from the germline V gene. The CDR3 runs to 16 residues. Between the trimmed V and J ends, which lost 2 bases and 0 bases, there was a span of 10 bases. The CDR3 loop reads CASSLFGASTNEKLFF. DNA for the CDR3: TGTGCCAGCAGCTTATTCGGAGCCTCAACTAATGAAAAACTGTTTTTT.

V is TRBV12-3 or TRBV12-4 and J is TRBJ2-5; 7 bases line up with TRBD1. The CDR3 covers 11 residues. Trimming removed 8 bases from V and 7 bases from J; junction bases left unmatched: 4. This CDR3 is CASGTVLTQYF. The CDR3 DNA reads as TGTGCCAGCGGGACAGTTTTGACCCAGTACTTC.

This clonotype was recorded many times. CDR3 region: CASGSFDRGYGYTF. DNA of the CDR3: TGTGCCAGCGGCTCATTTGACAGGGGCTATGGCTACACCTTC. The gene calls are TRBV12-3 or TRBV12-4 and TRBJ1-2; TRBD1 aligns across 8 bases. The CDR3 covers 14 residues. Trimming removed 8 bases from V and 4 bases from J; junction bases left unmatched: 9.

In this sample, this clonotype turned up many times. This chain links TRBV20-1 with TRBJ1-1, with 10 bases that match TRBD1. V trimming: 2 bases; J trimming: 3 bases; junction bases outside the gene matches: 3. Germline CDR1 reads DFQATT; CDR2 reads SNEGSKA (reference sequence). This CDR3 comprises 14 residues. The CDR3 DNA follows: TGCAGTGCTAGATCGACAGGGGGCTACACTGAAGCTTTCTTT. It encodes CSARSTGGYTEAFF.

The sample holds many counts of this clonotype. In DNA form, the CDR3 reads TGCGCCAGCAGCCAGGAACAGGGCGGCGGCTACGAGCAGTACTTC. The encoded protein is CASSQEQGGGYEQYF. This sequence joins TRBV4-1 and TRBJ2-7; the D gene is possibly TRBD1 (6 bases). Trimming took off 3 bases at V and 3 bases at J, with 15 bases between the two ends. Germline V gives CDR1 MGHRA, CDR2 YSYEKL. The CDR3 has 15 amino acids.

V gene TRBV7-3 combines with J gene TRBJ2-7, with 7 bases fitting TRBD1. The CDR3 contains 13 residues. V shed 4 bases, J shed 3 bases, and the junction held 3 bases outside the gene matches. Germline V lookup: CDR1 SGHTA, CDR2 FQGTGA. CDR3 residues: CASSSNRGYEQYF. The CDR3 bases are TGTGCCAGCAGCTCCAACAGGGGCTACGAGCAGTACTTC.

This clonotype was observed a handful of times. The rearrangement links TRBV27 to TRBJ1-2; TRBD1 is a possible D gene (5 bases). From germline, CDR1 is MNHEY and CDR2 SMNVEV (reference sequence). The CDR3 length is 15 residues. Deletions cut 5 bases from V and 3 bases from J, with 16 bases between. The CDR3 DNA reads TGTGCCAGCAGTCCGAGAAGGGGAGGGGACTATGGCTACACCTTC. This codes for CASSPRRGGDYGYTF.

This chain connects TRBV6-5 to TRBJ2-2; 7 bases fit TRBD1. Per germline, CDR1 MNHEY and CDR2 SVGAGI. V lost 5 bases to trimming and J lost 5 bases; unmatched junction nucleotides: 2. The CDR3 contains 13 residues. CDR3 amino acids: CASSTGVTGELFF. CDR3 DNA: TGTGCCAGCAGTACAGGGGTAACCGGGGAGCTGTTTTTT.

This clonotype was recorded many times. The chain links TRBV7-2 to TRBJ2-5; 14 nucleotides agree with TRBD2. This CDR3 has 16 amino acids. Per the germline V gene, CDR1 is SGHTA and CDR2 is FQGNSA. Germline trimming cut 5 bases from V and 2 bases from J; bases unmatched to any gene: 4. The DNA of the CDR3 is TGTGCCAGCAGCCTGCGACTAGCGGGGGGGCAAGAGACCCAGTACTTC. Its protein is CASSLRLAGGQETQYF.

This clonotype has more than one count but fewer than ten. The chain combines TRBV20-1 with TRBJ1-4; 8 bases agree with TRBD1. Germline V gene sequence: CDR1 DFQATT, CDR2 SNEGSKA (reference sequence). Trimming at V came to 3 bases and at J to 3 bases, leaving 9 bases not matched to a gene. The CDR3 totals 16 residues. The CDR3 bases are TGCAGTGCTAGGGGGACCGGGACAGGCTCTAATGAAAAACTGTTTTTT. This gives the protein CSARGTGTGSNEKLFF.

The chain is built from TRBV5-1 and TRBJ2-5, with unresolved D. Germline V gives CDR1 SGHRS, CDR2 YFSETQ. The CDR3 runs 15 residues. Trimming left V 4 bases short and J 2 bases short, with 15 bases between. This CDR3 reads CASSLRTRSQETQYF. The CDR3 coding sequence is TGCGCCAGCAGCCTCCGGACCCGTAGTCAAGAGACCCAGTACTTC.